This section outlines one TCR beta chain sequence together with its context. The antigen is undetermined. This sample's TCRbeta library carried unique molecular identifier barcodes. TCRdb used MiXCR to reprocess the PCR reads, holding one entry per CDR3 protein. The sample contains hundreds of thousands of distinct CDR3 sequences, around 8% of which appear only once. These data come from a study of T-cell reconstitution after alpha-beta-depleted transplantation in children. Germline assignment: CDR1 DFQATT and CDR2 SNEGSKA (reference sequence). The CDR3 covers 13 residues. The J segment lost 5 bases and the V segment lost 5 bases, leaving 7 bases of the junction unmatched. General study results and limits: Recipient T cells and thymic progenitors that survived were the source of the high TCRbeta diversity seen at day 60 in some patients.

The receptor's source is a male patient aged 10 to 17 who had a stem cell transplant for acute lymphoblastic leukemia, so the T cells may come from the graft donor. The material was PBMCs, mostly from graft donor cells, obtained 180 days after TCRalphabeta/CD19-depleted stem cell transplant. The gene calls are TRBV20-1 and TRBJ2-7, with 9 bases lining up with TRBD2. Written as DNA, the CDR3 is TGCAGTGCTCTGGGAGCTAGCGGGAACGAGCAGTACTTC. Amino acids: CSALGASGNEQYF.